These 24 T cell receptor beta chains were sequenced from one sample in a study of post-analysis software for immune sequencing data. Study-level findings and limits: In patients, about 5 TRBV segments were more frequent than in controls, with TRBV5-6, TRBV5-1 and TRBV20-1 among them.

These receptors' antigens are unknown. Unique molecular identifiers tagged the TCR beta cDNA libraries. One entry per CDR3 protein results from TCRdb running MiXCR on the PCR reads. The sample lists about 260,000 distinct CDR3 sequences, about 38% seen once, with around 5.2% in the top ten. The sequenced sample consisted of blood. Receptor source: a girl aged 10 to 17 with multiple sclerosis.

The gene calls are TRBV6-1 and TRBJ1-3; D possibly corresponds to TRBD1 (6 bases). Trimming cost V 11 bases and J 4 bases, with 18 bases left between them. The CDR3 runs to 14 residues. Germline CDR1 MNHNS, CDR2 SASEGT. CDR3 bases: TGTGCCGCGGTTAGGGGGACCGGAGGAAACACCATATATTTT. Translated, it gives CAAVRGTGGNTIYF.

This chain joins TRBV2 and TRBJ1-4, with 10 bases identical to TRBD1. The CDR3 has 15 residues. After removal of 7 bases from V and 6 bases from J, the junction contained 8 bases not matched to a gene. Germline V gene data show CDR1 as SNHLY and CDR2 as FYNNEI. The CDR3 DNA follows: TGTGCCAGCACCGAAAGGGGACAGGGGTATGAAAAACTGTTTTTT. It specifies CASTERGQGYEKLFF.

This chain joins TRBV18 and TRBJ1-2; D remains unclear. The CDR3 contains 13 residues. Germline V gene lookup returns CDR1 KGHSH and CDR2 LQKENI. Trimming shortened V by 6 bases and J by 2 bases, and 10 bases separated the two germline ends. CDR3 residues: CASSPTQNYGYTF. For the CDR3, the DNA is TGTGCCAGCTCTCCAACACAGAACTATGGCTACACCTTC.

This clonotype was observed at least ten times. The chain recombines TRBV18 with TRBJ2-3, with D tentatively TRBD2 (5 bases). The CDR3 extends over 13 amino acids. Looked up from germline, CDR1 is KGHSH and CDR2 is LQKENI. V was pared by 3 bases and J by 6 bases, with 10 bases between. This CDR3 reads CASSPNEGDTQYF. Written as DNA, the CDR3 is TGTGCCAGCTCACCTAACGAGGGTGATACGCAGTATTTT.

The chain has TRBV20-1 and TRBJ2-1; D is undetermined. The CDR3 is made up of 12 amino acids. V was trimmed by 7 bases and J by 9 bases, leaving 16 bases between them. The V gene's germline CDR1 is DFQATT and CDR2 SNEGSKA (reference sequence). The CDR3 nucleotides are TGCAGTGGCGACGGACGGGTCACTGAGCAGTTCTTC. Encoded protein: CSGDGRVTEQFF.

This clonotype was counted many times. The V call is TRBV7-9, the J call TRBJ2-4; a weak D match, TRBD1 (6 bases). The CDR3 extends over 12 amino acids. Germline loops: CDR1 SEHNR, CDR2 FQNEAQ (reference sequence). V was cut by 5 bases and J by 8 bases, with 10 bases left in between. The CDR3 nucleotides read TGTGCCAGCAGCACAGGGTTGGACATTCAGTACTTC. Translated: CASSTGLDIQYF. Drawing the rest from reference TRBV7-9 and TRBJ2-4, the complete variable domain is DTGVSQNPRHKITKRGQNVTFRCDPISEHNRLYWYRQTLGQGPEFLTYFQNEAQLEKSRLLSDRFSAERPKGSFSTLEIQRTEQGDSAMYLCASSTGLDIQYFGAGTRLSVL.

This clonotype has only a few counts. This chain uses TRBV5-1 with TRBJ2-1; 8 nucleotides line up with TRBD2. The J call is in doubt because the DNA end fits TRBJ2-7 better. The germline CDR1 and CDR2 sequences are SGHRS and YFSETQ. The CDR3 runs 17 residues. DNA for the CDR3: TGCGCCAGCAGCTTGGGAGACGCGGGGGGCCTCTACAATGAGCAGTACTTC. Amino acid sequence: CASSLGDAGGLYNEQYF.

This sequence joins TRBV5-1 and TRBJ1-2, with D hard to call. Trimming removed 2 bases from V and 1 base from J, with 12 bases in between. The CDR3 length is 15 residues. Germline V gives CDR1 SGHRS, CDR2 YFSETQ. DNA for the CDR3: TGCGCCAGCAGCTTCACGGGGATATATAACTATGGCTACACCTTC. This sequence encodes CASSFTGIYNYGYTF.

Comment on this clonotype: It may be a read error: a sequence one base away is much more abundant. The rearrangement links TRBV5-6 to TRBJ2-3; 7 nucleotides match TRBD2. This CDR3 is 17 amino acids long. CDR1 is SGHDT, CDR2 YYEEEE, per germline. CDR3 DNA sequence: TGTGCCGGCAGCGTACACGGGGCAGGGAGGGGCACAGATACGCAGTATTTT. It codes for CAGSVHGAGRGTDTQYF.

The table lists this clonotype with many counts. The V gene is TRBV6-5, the J gene TRBJ2-4; 7 positions match TRBD1. CDR3 size: 14 residues. Germline V lookup: CDR1 MNHEY, CDR2 SVGAGI. V trimming: 0 bases; J trimming: 10 bases; junction bases outside the gene matches: 6. This CDR3 is CASSYSYTGVIQYF. As DNA, the CDR3 is TGTGCCAGCAGTTACTCTTATACAGGGGTGATTCAGTACTTC.

The V gene is TRBV6-5, the J gene TRBJ2-6; D possibly uses TRBD1 or TRBD2 (5 bases each). In germline, CDR1 is MNHEY, CDR2 SVGAGI. The germline V and J ends were trimmed by 10 bases and 4 bases, with 14 bases remaining between them. CDR3 length equals 14 residues. The CDR3 region is CATRDAEGANVLTF. CDR3 nucleotides: TGTGCCACCCGGGACGCTGAAGGGGCCAACGTCCTGACTTTC.

This clonotype was recorded many times. The rearrangement joins TRBV20-1 to TRBJ2-1; 7 bases line up with TRBD1. The germline V gene has CDR1 DFQATT and CDR2 SNEGSKA (reference sequence). V lost 5 bases and J lost 2; bases outside the gene matches: 6. The CDR3 is 14 amino acids. The CDR3 spells CSARTGTAYNEQFF. CDR3 sequence (DNA): TGCAGTGCTCGAACCGGGACAGCCTACAATGAGCAGTTCTTC.

This clonotype was counted many times. The rearrangement joins TRBV7-3 to TRBJ2-5; 7 bases agree with TRBD1. The junction had 0 bases not matched to a gene; V was cut back by 2 bases and J by 3 bases. The germline gives CDR1 SGHTA, CDR2 FQGTGA. This CDR3 region has 13 residues. Here the CDR3 DNA reads TGTGCCAGCAGCTTAGACAGGGAAGAGACCCAGTACTTC. Its protein is CASSLDREETQYF.

This clonotype was seen a single time. The chain recombines TRBV4-3 with TRBJ2-7, with D tentatively TRBD1 or TRBD2 (5 bases each). Trimming left V 0 bases short and J 2 bases short, with 11 bases between. There are 15 residues in the CDR3. Germline V gives CDR1 LGHNA, CDR2 YSLEER. CDR3 sequence (DNA): TGCGCCAGCAGCCAAGATCGGGGACCTCCCTACGAGCAGTACTTC. Amino acid sequence: CASSQDRGPPYEQYF.

The chain joins TRBV7-2 to TRBJ2-3, with D possibly TRBD2 on 5 matching bases. The CDR3 contains 12 residues. The V end was cut by 8 bases, the J end by 1 base, with 7 bases between. CDR1 and CDR2 from the germline V gene are SGHTA and FQGNSA. The CDR3 DNA is TGTGCCAGCGGACTCCGCACAGATACGCAGTATTTT. Translation: CASGLRTDTQYF.

V gene TRBV12-3 or TRBV12-4 combines with J gene TRBJ1-2; D remains ambiguous. V lost 7 bases to trimming and J lost 3 bases, with 18 bases between them. This CDR3 region has 15 residues. CDR3 nucleotides: TGTGCCAGCACTCTTTGGGCGGCTGCCCACTATGGCTACACCTTC. Its protein is CASTLWAAAHYGYTF.

V is TRBV5-1 and J is TRBJ1-6; D perhaps matches TRBD1 (6 bases). Trimming removed 0 bases at V and 10 bases at J, with 11 bases between. The CDR3 sequence is 14 residues long. Germline loops: CDR1 SGHRS, CDR2 YFSETQ. The CDR3 bases are TGCGCCAGCAGCTTGGTTCAGGGGAGCTCACCCCTCCACTTT. It translates to CASSLVQGSSPLHF.

For this clonotype: Since a much larger clone is just one base distant, this may be a read error. This chain joins TRBV7-9 and TRBJ2-1; 10 nucleotides agree with TRBD2. The DNA end is more similar to TRBJ2-7, so the J call may be wrong. Germline loops: CDR1 SEHNR, CDR2 FQNEAQ (reference sequence). This CDR3 has 16 amino acids. The CDR3 protein is CASSLQRGGLYNEQYF. The CDR3 nucleotides read TGTGCCAGCAGCCTCCAGCGGGGGGGACTTTACAATGAGCAGTACTTC.

This clonotype was counted between two and nine times. The chain employs TRBV9 and TRBJ2-1; no clear D gene. CDR3 size: 18 residues. Germline CDR1 SGDLS, CDR2 YYNGEE. V lost 3 bases and J lost 8, with 27 bases in between. The CDR3 DNA sequence: TGTGCCAGCAGCGCCCCCTTAGCCCCCGACCACCGAAAGGATGAGCAGTTCTTC. The encoded protein is CASSAPLAPDHRKDEQFF.

For this clonotype: Possible read error: a much larger clone is one base away. The rearrangement uses TRBV6-5 and TRBJ2-5; TRBD2 might be the D (6 bases). V was trimmed by 5 bases and J by 11 bases, leaving 12 bases between them. The germline gives CDR1 MNHEY, CDR2 SVGAGI. This CDR3 is built from 11 residues. CDR3 sequence (DNA): TGTGCCAGCAGTATGGGGGGTGAGCAGTACTTC. Translation gives CASSMGGEQYF.

This clonotype was counted at least ten times. The chain recombines TRBV29-1 with TRBJ2-1; the D gene is possibly TRBD2 (7 bases). V was cut by 7 bases and J by 4 bases, with 17 bases left in between. Per the germline V gene, CDR1 is SQVTM and CDR2 is ANQGSEA. The CDR3 loop spans 14 amino acids. CDR3 protein: CSARGAGAYNEQFF. The CDR3 DNA reads as TGCAGCGCCCGGGGGGCAGGGGCATACAATGAGCAGTTCTTC.

This clonotype was detected a few times. A read error may explain this, as a much larger clone is one base away. V usage is TRBV12-3 or TRBV12-4 and J usage is TRBJ2-5, with 7 nucleotides matching TRBD2. This CDR3 comprises 14 residues. The J segment lost 11 bases and the V segment lost 3 bases, leaving 12 bases of the junction unmatched. The CDR3 reads CASSFRGDYNEQYF. In DNA, the CDR3 is TGTGCCAGCAGTTTTCGGGGGGACTACAATGAGCAGTACTTC.

This clonotype was counted many times. The gene calls are TRBV5-1 and TRBJ2-1; TRBD2 aligns across 11 bases. The CDR3 sequence is 16 residues long. The V gene's germline CDR1 is SGHRS and CDR2 YFSETQ. V was clipped by 4 bases and J by 7 bases; unmatched bases: 10. The CDR3 region is CASSMEELAGANEQFF. DNA for the CDR3: TGCGCCAGCAGCATGGAGGAACTAGCGGGAGCGAATGAGCAGTTCTTC. The variable domain in full, with the rest retrieved from reference TRBV5-1 and TRBJ2-1, is KAGVTQTPRYLIKTRGQQVTLSCSPISGHRSVSWYQQTPGQGLQFLFEYFSETQRNKGNFPGRFSGRQFSNSRSEMNVSTLELGDSALYLCASSMEELAGANEQFFGPGTRLTVL.

In regard to this clonotype: One junction end disagrees with the germline gene, perhaps due to a read error. V usage is TRBV7-2 and J usage is TRBJ2-7; unclear D gene. The CDR3 contains 11 residues. Germline V CDR1 and CDR2: SGHTA, FQGNSA. CDR3 nucleotide sequence: TGTGCCAGCAGCCCCGCCTACGGGCAGTACTTC. This translates into CASSPAYGQYF.